The TCR beta chain described here comes from a study of cytomegalovirus exposure and HLA in healthy donors. Whole-study context: HLA-typed donors were the source of around 87 million unique TCRs, which an early data release held.

Points on this clone: No antigen is known for it.

CDR1 and CDR2 (germline): MNHEY, SMNVEV (reference sequence). Trimming removed 8 bases at V and 3 bases at J, with 14 bases between. CDR3 length: 14 amino acids. The study ran its PCR with 60 Vbeta and 13 Jbeta primers. The assay was immunoSEQ multiplex PCR, and TCRdb's table has in-frame clones only and misses some. This repertoire shows around 150,000 clones, more than 70% found once; its top ten account for roughly 6.3%. Overall study findings and caveats: Researchers left out some V segments, among them TRBV6-2 and TRBV6-3, as indistinguishable. A missense DCLRE1C variant was associated with V- and J-gene trimming of TCR beta chains in a later analysis, and an independent cohort replicated the association.

The genes are TRBV27 and TRBJ1-5; maybe TRBD1 (5 bases). The sequence was obtained from a male donor in good health and CMV-seropositive. The source material was PBMCs. CDR3 region: CASADSSNNQPQHF. CDR3 sequence (DNA): TGTGCCAGCGCAGACAGCAGTAACAATCAGCCCCAGCATTTT.